This TCR beta chain was sequenced during a study of T cell responses to AZD1222 COVID-19 vaccine (TCRdb year 2021). In terms of the full investigation: TCR sequencing was performed for roughly 240 trial participants, of whom about 210 were given two doses of AZD1222 and around 25 were given two doses of MenACWY control vaccine. Trial participants were enrolled by age into 18-55, 56-69 and 70-plus year subgroups, with around 140, 26 and 57 TCR-sequenced participants respectively. What the authors observed across the whole study: In the small 56-69-year group, the increase in depth fell short of significance, most likely because of low power. CD4 TCRs associated with the vaccine covered the entire spike protein, and the dominant responses were in regions 160-218 and 743-854. Conclusions about previously exposed vaccinees are limited because only a handful of AZD1222 recipients were SARS-CoV-2 seropositive at baseline. Most participants were white British and females outnumbered males, and the authors suggested that clonal diversity may have been underestimated. Because no day 14 peak-response samples were available, the repertoires could be characterized only after the peak T cell response. Reportedly, close to half of the unique spike-specific TCRs recognized epitopes lying outside the regions that are mutated in the B.1.351 and B.1.1.7 variants. A significant rise in spike-specific TCR breadth and depth was observed after two AZD1222 doses relative to day 0 and relative to MenACWY recipients.

The CDR3 regions of human TCRbeta chains were analyzed by immunosequencing. The authors' pipeline ran thus. TCRs in the repertoires were matched against a reference library of SARS-CoV-2-specific TCRs that had been generated with the MIRA antigen-specificity platform. Breadth meant the fraction of unique TCRs that were SARS-CoV-2-associated, whereas depth meant the fraction of total T cells that were SARS-CoV-2-associated. Using the MIRA data, each spike-specific TCR was mapped to the spike region that the TCR reacts to and placed in a CD4 or CD8 class. Log10-transformed breadth and depth values were compared by one-way ANOVA with Sidak's multiple comparisons tests. Drawn from immuneACCESS, this table holds only the in-frame rearrangements with V and J called that TCRdb kept. Clones are partly lost; checked studies trace under half to an unresolved V gene and leave the rest unexplained. That table supplies the V and J calls and clone size; D and trimming were determined from the DNA. The sample data list 200,000 or so clones, and over 70% of these were observed just once. Of the sample, around 2.9% is held by the ten largest clones.

This sample's time point label indicates: baseline before first vaccination. The sample's treatment or condition, from its label and the paper: meningococcal conjugate vaccine given as trial control. Samples from vaccinated people were obtained from the UK trials COV001 and COV002, which included a single-blind randomized controlled phase 2/3 trial of AZD1222 (ChAdOx1 nCoV-19) in healthy adults. For TCRbeta chain sequencing, PBMC samples from trial participants were taken at day 0 and at day 28 after the second dose. From a lookup of the germline V gene (reference sequence), CDR1 and CDR2 are SGHKS and YYEKEE. The CDR3 numbers 14 residues from cysteine through phenylalanine. Only the CDR3 portion is preserved as DNA: 42 bases, with reading frame beginning at the first base. The junction carries 10 bases between V and J, which are trimmed by 1 base and 5 bases respectively. Notes on this clone: No antigen is known for it. Per-base qualities were not stored, and no clone one base away is much larger.

This TCR was sampled from an adult in good health. Rearrangement joined TRBV5-5 to TRBJ1-5; the D gene is perhaps TRBD1, on 5 matching bases. Sequencing was performed on peripheral blood, taken on day 0 of MenACWY control vaccination. CDR3 region: CASSLIDSYQPQHF. The nucleotide sequence is given as TGTGCCAGCAGCTTGATTGACAGCTATCAGCCCCAGCATTTT. Supplemented by the reference TRBV5-5 and TRBJ1-5 proteins around the CDR3, the complete variable domain is DAGVTQSPTHLIKTRGQQVTLRCSPISGHKSVSWYQQVLGQGPQFIFQYYEKEERGRGNFPDRFSARQFPNYSSELNVNALLLGDSALYLCASSLIDSYQPQHFGDGTRLSIL.